This TCR beta chain was sequenced for a study of blood T cell repertoires in COVID-19. Turning to the study itself: Sites in the United States, Italy and Spain provided acute and convalescent COVID-19 samples. In each case, the material was cDNA or gDNA derived from T cells, B-cell-depleted T cells, or PBMCs.

This clone has more than one count but fewer than ten. The CDR3 covers 17 residues. Losses at the gene ends were 2 bases for V and 5 bases for J; bases not matched to a gene: 10. Germline V lookup: CDR1 SGHNT, CDR2 YYREEE (reference sequence). The assay was immunoSEQ multiplex PCR, and TCRdb's table has in-frame clones only and misses some. The table shows 230,000 or so clones, with roughly 84% occurring only once. This chain joins TRBV5-4 and TRBJ2-3, with TRBD1 matching 11 bases. Sequenced sample: peripheral blood. The sequence derives from a man aged 40-50 years who had recovered from COVID-19. The CDR3 nucleotides read TGTGCCAGCAGCTTATTGCTCGGGACAGGGGGAGGAGATACGCAGTATTTT. Its translation: CASSLLLGTGGGDTQYF.